This T cell receptor (beta chain) was identified in a study of neurological immune-mediated disorders. General study points: Private repertoires in all groups were suggested by the finding that expanded clones across subjects shared no CDR3 amino acid sequences.

Trimming at V came to 1 base and at J to 4 bases, leaving 6 bases not matched to a gene. This CDR3 comprises 16 residues. Germline V gene data show CDR1 as SGHDN and CDR2 as FVKESK. Many counts were recorded for this clonotype. The target antigen is unknown. The method for making cDNA was 5'RACE, and it used 10-nucleotide random UMIs. TCRdb redid the calling of the 5' RACE reads with MiXCR, one entry per CDR3 protein. The sample records roughly 48,000 distinct CDR3 sequences, about 13% being singletons. Time point given: longitudinal time-point 3. The specimen was PBMCs. The sequence was obtained from a male donor with HTLV-1-associated myelopathy (HAM/TSP). The rearrangement links TRBV14 to TRBJ2-1, with 8 positions matching TRBD2. CDR3 DNA sequence: TGTGCCAGCAGCCAAGTTGCGGGGGGCCAGTACAATGAGCAGTTCTTC. As protein: CASSQVAGGQYNEQFF.